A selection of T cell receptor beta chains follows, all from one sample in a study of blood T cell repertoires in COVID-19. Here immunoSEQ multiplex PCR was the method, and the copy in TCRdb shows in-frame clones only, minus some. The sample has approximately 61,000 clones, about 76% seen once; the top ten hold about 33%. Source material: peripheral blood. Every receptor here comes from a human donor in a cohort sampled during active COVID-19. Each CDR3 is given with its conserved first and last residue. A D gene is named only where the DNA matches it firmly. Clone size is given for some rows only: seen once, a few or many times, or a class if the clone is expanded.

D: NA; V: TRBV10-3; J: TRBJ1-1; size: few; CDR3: CAISEVAGQEAFF; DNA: TGTGCCATCAGTGAAGTTGCAGGGCAAGAAGCTTTCTTT
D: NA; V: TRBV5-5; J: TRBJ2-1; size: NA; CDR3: CASIPGGHPNEQFF; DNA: TGTGCCAGCATCCCTGGGGGACACCCAAATGAGCAGTTCTTC
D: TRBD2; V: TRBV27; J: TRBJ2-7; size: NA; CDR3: CASSFRTSGGAEQYF; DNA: TGTGCCAGCAGTTTCAGGACTAGCGGGGGTGCGGAGCAGTACTTC
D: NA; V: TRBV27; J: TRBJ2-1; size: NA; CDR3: CASSLSSYYNEQFF; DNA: TGTGCCAGCAGTCTAAGTAGTTACTACAATGAGCAGTTCTTC
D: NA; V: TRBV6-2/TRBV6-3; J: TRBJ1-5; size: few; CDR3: CASSYGEANQPQHF; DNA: TGTGCCAGCAGTTACGGGGAGGCTAATCAGCCCCAGCATTTT
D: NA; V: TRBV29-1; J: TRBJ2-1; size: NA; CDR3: CSVRPKSGEQFF; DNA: TGCAGCGTTCGACCCAAGAGCGGGGAGCAGTTCTTC
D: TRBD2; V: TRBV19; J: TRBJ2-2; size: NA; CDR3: CASAPGGGVTGELFF; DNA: TGTGCCAGTGCTCCGGGCGGGGGAGTCACCGGGGAGCTGTTTTTT
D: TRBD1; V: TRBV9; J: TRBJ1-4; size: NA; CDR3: CASSGTGTGEKLFF; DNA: TGTGCCAGCAGCGGGACAGGGACAGGTGAAAAACTGTTTTTT
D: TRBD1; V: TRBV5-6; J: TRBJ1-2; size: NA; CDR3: CASSFGTGGRLANYGYTF; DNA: TGTGCCAGCAGCTTCGGGACAGGGGGCCGTTTAGCTAACTATGGCTACACCTTC
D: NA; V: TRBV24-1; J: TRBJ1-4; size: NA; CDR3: CATSDLRGSGVSNEKLFF; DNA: TGTGCCACCAGTGATTTACGGGGATCGGGAGTCTCGAATGAAAAACTGTTTTTT
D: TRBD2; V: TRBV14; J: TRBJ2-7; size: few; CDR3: CASSPGLAQSSYEQYF; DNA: TGTGCCAGCAGCCCCGGACTAGCGCAGAGCTCCTACGAGCAGTACTTC
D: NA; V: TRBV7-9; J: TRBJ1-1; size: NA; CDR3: CASSPDSLTEAFF; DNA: TGTGCCAGCAGCCCGGACAGCCTAACTGAAGCTTTCTTT